By share of the sample, the clone carrying this TCR beta chain is large (0.1 to 1%). Sequencing used immunoSEQ multiplex PCR; TCRdb keeps in-frame clones, though not all of them. The repertoire holds 20,000 or so clones, with approximately 90% as singletons. This sample was taken from a study of T cell changes during pregnancy in multiple sclerosis. Germline assignment: CDR1 SEHNR and CDR2 FQNEAQ (reference sequence). The CDR3 runs 15 residues. The V end was cut by 2 bases, the J end by 0 bases, with 10 bases between. This receptor was taken from a female donor in good health, enrolled as a control in a pregnancy study. Source: CD8+ T cells from peripheral blood mononuclear cells, taken in the third trimester of pregnancy. The chain employs TRBV7-9 and TRBJ2-5; a weak D match, TRBD2 (5 bases). The CDR3 DNA follows: TGTGCCAGCAGCTTAAGTGGAGGCAACCAAGAGACCCAGTACTTC. Amino acids: CASSLSGGNQETQYF.